The 21 T cell receptor beta chains reported below all come from one sample, sequenced in a study of monozygotic twins with inflammatory bowel disease. From the 5' RACE reads, TCRdb lists one entry per CDR3 protein and no DNA. This sample carries approximately 330,000 distinct CDR3 sequences, with 2% to 2.5% going to the ten biggest clones. Sequenced material: blood. These receptors all come from a human donor with ulcerative colitis or Crohn's disease, or a healthy co-twin of an affected twin (not recorded which).

The CDR3 sequence is CASSARGGIQETQYF. The chain has TRBV9 and TRBJ2-5; the TCRdb call, TRBD1, lacks DNA for checking. In germline, CDR1 is SGDLS, CDR2 YYNGEE. This CDR3 spans 15 amino acids.

CDR3 sequence reads: CASSEDRFQETQYF. The V and J genes are TRBV10-1 and TRBJ2-5. CDR3 length: 14 amino acids. Per the germline V gene, CDR1 is WNHNN and CDR2 is SYGVQD (reference sequence).

Here the CDR3 reads CASAASSPADTQYF. The chain is built from TRBV5-1 and TRBJ2-3; the D call from TCRdb, TRBD2, cannot be confirmed without DNA. The CDR3 length is 14 residues. Germline CDR1 and CDR2: SGHRS and YFSETQ.

The chain joins TRBV29-1 to TRBJ1-1; with no DNA, the TCRdb D assignment of TRBD1 cannot be verified. This CDR3 contains 14 residues. The germline gives CDR1 SQVTM, CDR2 ANQGSEA. The chain's CDR3 is CSVRIRTMNTEAFF.

The chain has TRBV4-3 and TRBJ2-7; TCRdb names TRBD1, which stays unverified in the absence of DNA. This CDR3 contains 17 residues. The V gene's germline CDR1 is LGHNA and CDR2 YSLEER. CDR3 sequence: CASSQEWEPQGSYEQYF.

The chain is built from TRBV15 and TRBJ1-1; the D gene TCRdb calls, TRBD1, cannot be checked with no DNA. Germline lookup yields CDR1 LNHNV and CDR2 YYDKDF (reference sequence). The CDR3 runs 15 residues. The CDR3 region is CATRAAPGQGTEAFF.

V usage is TRBV20-1 and J usage is TRBJ1-1. This CDR3 has 15 residues. CDR1 DFQATT and CDR2 SNEGSKA come from the germline V gene (reference sequence). This CDR3 reads CSASKEGLDSTEAFF.

The rearrangement joins TRBV10-3 to TRBJ2-5; the D call from TCRdb, TRBD1, cannot be confirmed without DNA. The V gene's germline CDR1 is ENHRY and CDR2 SYGVKD. The CDR3 has 15 residues. The CDR3 reads CAISDAGAPRETQYF.

This rearrangement joins TRBV5-5 to TRBJ1-1; the TRBD1 assignment by TCRdb is unverifiable without DNA. The CDR3 sequence is 15 residues long. CDR1 SGHKS and CDR2 YYEKEE come from the germline V gene (reference sequence). The CDR3 is CASSGAGTGRAEAFF.

The rearrangement uses TRBV29-1 and TRBJ1-1; TCRdb proposes TRBD1, but this gene call is untestable without DNA. CDR1 and CDR2 (germline): SQVTM, ANQGSEA. The CDR3 contains 12 residues. The CDR3 spells CSGRSGNTEAFF.

The CDR3 protein is CASGPFGRVGEQYF. The chain links TRBV5-1 to TRBJ2-7; the TRBD1 assignment by TCRdb is unverifiable without DNA. The CDR3 length is 14 residues. Germline V gene lookup returns CDR1 SGHRS and CDR2 YFSETQ.

The chain recombines TRBV5-1 with TRBJ2-7; the D call of TRBD1 rests on TCRdb alone, since no DNA is present to check it. Per germline, CDR1 SGHRS and CDR2 YFSETQ. CDR3 length: 15 residues. This chain's CDR3 is CASSLNGIIGYEQYF.

The chain combines TRBV7-8 with TRBJ2-5; TCRdb indicates TRBD1, and absent DNA this call remains unverified. The CDR3 totals 17 residues. Germline V lookup: CDR1 SGHVS, CDR2 FQNEAQ. CDR3 amino acids: CASRVAPDRGGQETQYF.

V is TRBV3-1 and J is TRBJ1-4; TCRdb outputs TRBD1, but without DNA this stays unchecked. The CDR3 consists of 14 residues. Germline V CDR1 and CDR2: LGHDT, YNNKEL (reference sequence). The CDR3 sequence is CASRQGQLNEKLFF.

The chain recombines TRBV5-1 with TRBJ2-2. Germline CDR1 SGHRS, CDR2 YFSETQ. The length of the CDR3 is 15 residues. The CDR3 reads CASSTDGANTGELFF.

V gene TRBV10-3 combines with J gene TRBJ2-5; the TCRdb D gene call, TRBD1, has no DNA to confirm it. Germline V lookup: CDR1 ENHRY, CDR2 SYGVKD. CDR3 length equals 15 residues. The CDR3 sequence: CAIKSGSGHVETQYF.

The chain uses TRBV27 and TRBJ1-5. Germline lookup yields CDR1 MNHEY and CDR2 SMNVEV (reference sequence). The length of the CDR3 is 14 residues. CDR3 residues: CASSSGSPYQPQHF.

The chain couples TRBV7-2 to TRBJ1-2; TCRdb picks TRBD1, but there is no DNA to check that call. The CDR3 contains 14 residues. Germline V lookup: CDR1 SGHTA, CDR2 FQGNSA. The CDR3 is CASSLDQGARGYTF.

J is TRBJ2-5 and V is TRBV6-1; the D call from TCRdb, TRBD1, cannot be confirmed without DNA. The CDR3 is 14 amino acids. The V gene's germline CDR1 is MNHNS and CDR2 SASEGT. The CDR3 here is CASSRDTAGGTQYF.

The chain employs TRBV7-2 and TRBJ2-1. Germline V gene lookup returns CDR1 SGHTA and CDR2 FQGNSA. CDR3 size: 16 residues. CDR3 loop: CASSFYSSSSYNEQFF.

The CDR3 here is CASSPHKGSEQYF. The chain uses TRBV7-2 and TRBJ2-7. CDR3 length equals 13 residues. Looked up from germline, CDR1 is SGHTA and CDR2 is FQGNSA.